The rows below give T cell receptor beta chains drawn from one sample of a study of blood T cells in healthy people across ages. TCRdb ran MiXCR on the 5' RACE reads and lists one entry per CDR3 protein. The repertoire holds around 1,900,000 distinct CDR3 sequences, around 40% seen once, with under 30% in the top ten. Sequencing was done on a sample of blood. Receptors were obtained from a human donor in good health. CDR3s include the opening cysteine and the closing phenylalanine or tryptophan. Each record gives: J gene, V gene, clone size, CDR3 protein. Clone size is given for some rows only: seen once, a few or many times, or a class if the clone is expanded.

J: TRBJ2-7; V: TRBV2; size: -; CDR3: CASSGGAKYF
J: TRBJ1-2; V: TRBV7-9; size: -; CDR3: CASSSFRAVGINYGYTF
J: TRBJ2-1; V: TRBV10-3; size: few; CDR3: CAIRWEESNEQFF
J: TRBJ2-7; V: TRBV20-1; size: -; CDR3: CSARDQGTASYEQYF
J: TRBJ2-1; V: TRBV5-1; size: -; CDR3: CACSLGTSGGLNEQFF
J: TRBJ2-5; V: TRBV7-2; size: -; CDR3: CASSSTGLHTQYF
J: TRBJ1-1; V: TRBV7-2; size: -; CDR3: CASNFRGNTEAFF
J: TRBJ1-1; V: TRBV18; size: -; CDR3: CASSPIVPRDTEAFF
J: TRBJ2-5; V: TRBV6-5; size: -; CDR3: CASSYSGGLPYQETQYF
J: TRBJ2-5; V: TRBV29-1; size: few; CDR3: CSVAAGTGLETQYF
J: TRBJ1-4; V: TRBV11-2; size: -; CDR3: CASSHRDRAEKLFF
J: TRBJ2-1; V: TRBV11-1; size: once; CDR3: CASSLLSGAGSYNEQFF